The 10 T cell receptor beta chains presented below share a single source sample, sequenced in a study of cytomegalovirus exposure and HLA in healthy donors. A multiplex PCR was run with 60 Vbeta primers and 13 Jbeta primers. TCRdb's table, derived via immunoSEQ multiplex PCR, lists solely in-frame clones and lacks some. Seen here are about 190,000 clones, 75% to 80% observed once, and the top ten hold around 6%. Specimen: PBMCs. Source of these receptors: a woman aged 25 to 39 in good health and CMV-seropositive.

This chain uses TRBV5-1 with TRBJ2-3; D unclear. V was shortened by 2 bases and J by 0 bases, with 7 bases between the two germline ends. Germline CDR1 reads SGHRS; CDR2 reads YFSETQ. The CDR3 is 14 residues long. CDR3 sequence reads: CASSFLASTDTQYF. CDR3 coding DNA: TGCGCCAGCAGCTTTTTAGCTAGCACAGATACGCAGTATTTT.

This clone occurred once. The V gene is TRBV27, the J gene TRBJ2-1; D unresolved. Germline loops: CDR1 MNHEY, CDR2 SMNVEV (reference sequence). CDR3 length: 11 residues. Trimming cost V 5 bases and J 7 bases, with 6 bases left between them. The CDR3 nucleotides are TGTGCCAGCAGTGCCGGGAATGAGCAGTTCTTC. Translation: CASSAGNEQFF.

This chain links TRBV10-2 with TRBJ1-1; TRBD1 matches at 7 bases. V was pared by 6 bases and J by 7 bases, with 2 bases of the junction left unmatched. Germline values: CDR1 WSHSY, CDR2 SAAADI. There are 11 residues in the CDR3. Here the CDR3 DNA reads TGCGCCAGCAGGGGGACAGTTGAAGCTTTCTTT. This codes for CASRGTVEAFF.

The chain combines TRBV7-8 with TRBJ2-7, with 8 bases matching TRBD2. There are 14 residues in the CDR3. V shed 5 bases, J shed 6 bases, and the junction held 9 bases outside the gene matches. Germline CDR1 SGHVS, CDR2 FQNEAQ. The CDR3 sequence is CASSPRGGWSEQYF. The DNA of the CDR3 is TGTGCCAGCAGCCCCCGGGGGGGGTGGAGCGAGCAGTACTTC.

There are a few counts of this clone. This sequence joins TRBV6-6 and TRBJ2-1, with 9 bases fitting TRBD1. This CDR3 is built from 15 residues. Germline-derived CDR1 and CDR2 are MNHNY and SVGAGI (reference sequence). V was pared by 4 bases and J by 2 bases, with 3 bases of the junction left unmatched. As DNA, the CDR3 is TGTGCCAGCAGTTTAGGACAGGGGCCCTACAATGAGCAGTTCTTC. It yields the protein CASSLGQGPYNEQFF.

The chain links TRBV28 to TRBJ1-5; TRBD1 matches at 8 bases. The germline CDR1 and CDR2 sequences are MDHEN and SYDVKM. This CDR3 spans 16 amino acids. Losses at the gene ends were 4 bases for V and 4 bases for J; bases not matched to a gene: 9. The CDR3 reads CASSYTGTGFNQPQHF. CDR3 bases: TGTGCCAGCAGTTACACCGGGACAGGCTTTAATCAGCCCCAGCATTTT.

The chain couples TRBV27 to TRBJ2-1, with 11 nucleotides matching TRBD2. CDR1 and CDR2 from the germline V gene are MNHEY and SMNVEV (reference sequence). The CDR3 covers 18 residues. The J segment lost 4 bases and the V segment lost 5 bases, leaving 13 bases of the junction unmatched. The CDR3: CASSPRTSGPPPYNEQFF. CDR3 DNA: TGTGCCAGCAGTCCGAGGACTAGCGGGCCTCCGCCGTACAATGAGCAGTTCTTC.

V gene TRBV29-1 combines with J gene TRBJ1-1, with D unresolved. The CDR3 runs 13 residues. The V end was cut by 1 base, the J end by 0 bases, with 6 bases between. In germline, CDR1 is SQVTM, CDR2 ANQGSEA. The CDR3 DNA sequence: TGCAGCGTTGAAGGGCTTATGAACACTGAAGCTTTCTTT. This codes for CSVEGLMNTEAFF. The whole variable domain, filled in from reference TRBV29-1 and TRBJ1-1, reads SAVISQKPSRDICQRGTSLTIQCQVDSQVTMMFWYRQQPGQSLTLIATANQGSEATYESGFVIDKFPISRPNLTFSTLTVSNMSPEDSSIYLCSVEGLMNTEAFFGQGTRLTVV.

This rearrangement joins TRBV27 to TRBJ1-1, with a possible D match to TRBD1 (5 bases). The ends were cut back, 5 bases at V and 5 bases at J, with 27 bases in the middle. Germline assignment: CDR1 MNHEY and CDR2 SMNVEV (reference sequence). The CDR3 is 18 amino acids. Here the CDR3 DNA reads TGTGCCAGCAGTCAAGACCCACAGGCTACCTTACGTTCGACTGAAGCTTTCTTT. Translation gives CASSQDPQATLRSTEAFF.

This chain connects TRBV6-5 to TRBJ2-3; 9 bases fit TRBD2. CDR3 size: 15 residues. Looked up from germline, CDR1 is MNHEY and CDR2 is SVGAGI. With 2 bases clipped from V and 1 base from J, the junction kept 1 base outside the gene matches. The CDR3 DNA is TGTGCCAGCAGTTACAGGACTAGCGGCACAGATACGCAGTATTTT. Translating it yields CASSYRTSGTDTQYF.